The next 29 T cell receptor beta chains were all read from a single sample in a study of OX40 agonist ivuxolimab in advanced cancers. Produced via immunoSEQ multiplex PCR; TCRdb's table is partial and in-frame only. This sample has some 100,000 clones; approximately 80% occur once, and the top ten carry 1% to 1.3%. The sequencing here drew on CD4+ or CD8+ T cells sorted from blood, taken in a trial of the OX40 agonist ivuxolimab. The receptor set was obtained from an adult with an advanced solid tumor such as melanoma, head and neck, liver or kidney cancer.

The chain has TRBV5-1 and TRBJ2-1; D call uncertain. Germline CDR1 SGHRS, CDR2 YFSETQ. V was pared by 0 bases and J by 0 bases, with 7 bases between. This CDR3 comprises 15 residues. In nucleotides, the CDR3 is TGCGCCAGCAGCTTGGAAGGGAACTCCTACAATGAGCAGTTCTTC. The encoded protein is CASSLEGNSYNEQFF.

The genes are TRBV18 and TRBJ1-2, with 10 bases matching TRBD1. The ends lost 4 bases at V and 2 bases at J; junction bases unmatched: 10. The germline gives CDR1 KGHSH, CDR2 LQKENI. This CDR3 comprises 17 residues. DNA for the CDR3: TGTGCCAGCTCACAACTAGGACAGGGGGATTTCAACTATGGCTACACCTTC. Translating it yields CASSQLGQGDFNYGYTF.

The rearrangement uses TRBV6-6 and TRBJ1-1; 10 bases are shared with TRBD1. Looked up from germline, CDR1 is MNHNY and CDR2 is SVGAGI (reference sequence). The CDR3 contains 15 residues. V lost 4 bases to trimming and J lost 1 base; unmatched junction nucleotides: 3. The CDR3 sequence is CASSSGQGGNTEAFF. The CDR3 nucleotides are TGTGCCAGCAGTTCCGGACAGGGGGGGAACACTGAAGCTTTCTTT.

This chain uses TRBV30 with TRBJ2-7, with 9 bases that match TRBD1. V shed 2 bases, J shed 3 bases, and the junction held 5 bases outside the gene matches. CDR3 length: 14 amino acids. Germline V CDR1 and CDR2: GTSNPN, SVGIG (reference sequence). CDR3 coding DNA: TGTGCCTGGAGTTGGGACAGGGCGGACTACGAGCAGTACTTC. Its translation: CAWSWDRADYEQYF.

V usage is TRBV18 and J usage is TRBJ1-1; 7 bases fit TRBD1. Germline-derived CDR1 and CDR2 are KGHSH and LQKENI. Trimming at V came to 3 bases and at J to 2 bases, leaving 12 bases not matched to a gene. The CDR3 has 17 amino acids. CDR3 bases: TGTGCCAGCTCACCCCCCCGGACAGGAGGGGACAACACTGAAGCTTTCTTT. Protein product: CASSPPRTGGDNTEAFF.

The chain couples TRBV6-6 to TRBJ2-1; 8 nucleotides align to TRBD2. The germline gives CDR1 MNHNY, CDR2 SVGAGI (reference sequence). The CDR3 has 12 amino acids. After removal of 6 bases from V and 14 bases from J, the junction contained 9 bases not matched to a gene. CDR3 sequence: CASRAPGLGKFF. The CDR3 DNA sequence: TGTGCCAGCAGAGCCCCGGGACTAGGGAAGTTCTTC.

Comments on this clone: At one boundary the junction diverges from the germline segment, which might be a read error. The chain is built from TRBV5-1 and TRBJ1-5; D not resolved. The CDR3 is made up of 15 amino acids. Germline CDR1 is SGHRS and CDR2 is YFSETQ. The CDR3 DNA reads TGCTCCAGCGGTACGGGAAGGCCCCTCAATCAGCCCCAGCATTTT. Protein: CSSGTGRPLNQPQHF. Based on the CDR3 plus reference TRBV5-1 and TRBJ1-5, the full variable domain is KAGVTQTPRYLIKTRGQQVTLSCSPISGHRSVSWYQQTPGQGLQFLFEYFSETQRNKGNFPGRFSGRQFSNSRSEMNVSTLELGDSALYLCSSGTGRPLNQPQHFGDGTRLSIL.

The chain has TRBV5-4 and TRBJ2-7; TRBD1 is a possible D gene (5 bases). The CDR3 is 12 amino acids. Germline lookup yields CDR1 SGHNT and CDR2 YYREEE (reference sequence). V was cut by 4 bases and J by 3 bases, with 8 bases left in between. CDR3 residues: CASSVTVYEQYF. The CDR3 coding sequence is TGTGCCAGCAGCGTGACAGTCTACGAGCAGTACTTC.

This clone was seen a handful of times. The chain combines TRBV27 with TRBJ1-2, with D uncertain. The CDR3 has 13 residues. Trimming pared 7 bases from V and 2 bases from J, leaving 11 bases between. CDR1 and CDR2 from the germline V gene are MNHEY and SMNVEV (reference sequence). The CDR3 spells CASNKQQNYGYTF. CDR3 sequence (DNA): TGTGCCAGCAACAAGCAACAGAACTATGGCTACACCTTC.

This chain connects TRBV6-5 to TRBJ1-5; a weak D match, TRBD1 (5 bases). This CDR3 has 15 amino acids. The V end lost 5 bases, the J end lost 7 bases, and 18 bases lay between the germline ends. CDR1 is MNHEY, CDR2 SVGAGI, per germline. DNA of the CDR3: TGTGCCAGCAGTCGTAGGGGCAGTGGAGGCCAGCCCCAGCATTTT. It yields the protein CASSRRGSGGQPQHF.

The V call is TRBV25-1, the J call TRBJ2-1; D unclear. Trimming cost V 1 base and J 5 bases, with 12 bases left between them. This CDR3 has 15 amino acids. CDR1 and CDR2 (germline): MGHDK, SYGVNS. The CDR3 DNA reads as TGTGCCAGCAGTGAATTGGGTGGTCGGGACAATGAGCAGTTCTTC. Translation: CASSELGGRDNEQFF.

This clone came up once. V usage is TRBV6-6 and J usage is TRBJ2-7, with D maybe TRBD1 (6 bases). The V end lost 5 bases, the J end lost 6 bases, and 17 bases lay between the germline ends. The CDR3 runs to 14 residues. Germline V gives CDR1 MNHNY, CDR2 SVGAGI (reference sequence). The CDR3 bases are TGTGCCAGCAGTCGGACAGCGAACACTGTCGAGCAGTACTTC. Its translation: CASSRTANTVEQYF.

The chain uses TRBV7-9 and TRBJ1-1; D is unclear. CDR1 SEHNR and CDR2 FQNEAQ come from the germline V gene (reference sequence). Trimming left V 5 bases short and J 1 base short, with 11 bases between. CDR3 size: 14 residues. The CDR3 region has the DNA TGTGCCAGCAGCGCCTGGACTGGGAACACTGAAGCTTTCTTT. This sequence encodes CASSAWTGNTEAFF. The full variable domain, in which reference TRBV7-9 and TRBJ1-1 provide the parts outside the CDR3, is DTGVSQNPRHKITKRGQNVTFRCDPISEHNRLYWYRQTLGQGPEFLTYFQNEAQLEKSRLLSDRFSAERPKGSFSTLEIQRTEQGDSAMYLCASSAWTGNTEAFFGQGTRLTVV.

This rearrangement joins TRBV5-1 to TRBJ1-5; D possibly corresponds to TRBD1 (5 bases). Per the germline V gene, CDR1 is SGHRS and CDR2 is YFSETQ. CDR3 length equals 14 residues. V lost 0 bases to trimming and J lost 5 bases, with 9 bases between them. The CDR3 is CASSLVGGDQPQHF. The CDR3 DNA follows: TGCGCCAGCAGCTTGGTCGGGGGGGATCAGCCCCAGCATTTT. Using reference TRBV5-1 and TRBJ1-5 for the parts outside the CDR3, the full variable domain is KAGVTQTPRYLIKTRGQQVTLSCSPISGHRSVSWYQQTPGQGLQFLFEYFSETQRNKGNFPGRFSGRQFSNSRSEMNVSTLELGDSALYLCASSLVGGDQPQHFGDGTRLSIL.

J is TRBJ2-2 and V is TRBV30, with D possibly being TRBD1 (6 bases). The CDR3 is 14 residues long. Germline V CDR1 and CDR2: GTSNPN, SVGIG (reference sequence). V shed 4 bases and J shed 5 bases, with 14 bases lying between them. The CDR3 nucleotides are TGTGCCTGGAAAGTTACAGGGCGGACCGGGGAGCTGTTTTTT. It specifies CAWKVTGRTGELFF.

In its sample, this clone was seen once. The CDR3 coding sequence is TGTGCCAGCAGCCGGGGACAGAGCAGCAATCAGCCCCAGCATTTT. Protein: CASSRGQSSNQPQHF. This chain joins TRBV7-2 and TRBJ1-5; TRBD1 matches 7 bases. Germline values: CDR1 SGHTA, CDR2 FQGNSA. V shed 5 bases, J shed 1 base, and the junction held 5 bases outside the gene matches. CDR3 length: 15 amino acids.

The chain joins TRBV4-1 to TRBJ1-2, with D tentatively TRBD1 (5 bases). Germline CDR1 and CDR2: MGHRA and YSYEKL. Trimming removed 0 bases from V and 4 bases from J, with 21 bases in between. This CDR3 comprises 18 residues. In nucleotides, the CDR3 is TGCGCCAGCAGCCAAGAAACGCGGGGGACGACGGTCGTCTATGGCTACACCTTC. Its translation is CASSQETRGTTVVYGYTF.

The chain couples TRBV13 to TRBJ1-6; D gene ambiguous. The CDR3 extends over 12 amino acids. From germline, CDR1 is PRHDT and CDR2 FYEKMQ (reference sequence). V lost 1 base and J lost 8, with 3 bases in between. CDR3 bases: TGTGCCAGCAGCTTAGCTGATTCACCCCTCCACTTT. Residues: CASSLADSPLHF.

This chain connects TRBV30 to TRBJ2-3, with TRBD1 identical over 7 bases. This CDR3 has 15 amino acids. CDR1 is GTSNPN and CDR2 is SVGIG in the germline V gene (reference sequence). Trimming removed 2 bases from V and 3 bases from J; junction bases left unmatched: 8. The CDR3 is CAWSPGGSGTDTQYF. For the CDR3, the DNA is TGTGCCTGGAGTCCAGGGGGAAGTGGGACAGATACGCAGTATTTT.

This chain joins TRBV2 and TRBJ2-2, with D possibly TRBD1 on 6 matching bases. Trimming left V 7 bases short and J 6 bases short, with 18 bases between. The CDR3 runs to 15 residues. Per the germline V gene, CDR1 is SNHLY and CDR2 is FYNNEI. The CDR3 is CASNRDIPLAGELFF. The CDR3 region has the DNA TGTGCCAGCAACCGGGACATCCCACTCGCCGGGGAGCTGTTTTTT.

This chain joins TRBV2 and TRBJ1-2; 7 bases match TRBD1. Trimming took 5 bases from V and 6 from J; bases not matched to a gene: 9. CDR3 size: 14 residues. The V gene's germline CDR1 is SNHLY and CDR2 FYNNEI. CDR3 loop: CASSTRQGGNGYTF. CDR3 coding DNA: TGTGCCAGCAGTACCCGACAGGGAGGGAATGGCTACACCTTC. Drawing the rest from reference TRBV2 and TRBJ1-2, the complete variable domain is EPEVTQTPSHQVTQMGQEVILRCVPISNHLYFYWYRQILGQKVEFLVSFYNNEISEKSEIFDDQFSVERPDGSNFTLKIRSTKLEDSAMYFCASSTRQGGNGYTFGSGTRLTVV.

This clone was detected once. The DNA of the CDR3 is TGCGCCAGCAGCTTAGAGGGCATTAGCACAGATACGCAGTATTTT. Its protein product is CASSLEGISTDTQYF. The genes are TRBV5-1 and TRBJ2-3; D possibly corresponds to TRBD2 (5 bases). CDR1 and CDR2 from the germline V gene are SGHRS and YFSETQ. V was shortened by 2 bases and J by 0 bases, with 10 bases between the two germline ends. This CDR3 region has 15 residues.

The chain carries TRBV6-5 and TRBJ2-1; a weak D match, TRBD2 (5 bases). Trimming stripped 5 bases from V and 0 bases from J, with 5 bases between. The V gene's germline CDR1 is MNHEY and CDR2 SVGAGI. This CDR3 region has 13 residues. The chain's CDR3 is CASSRGSYNEQFF. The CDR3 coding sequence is TGTGCCAGCAGTCGGGGCTCCTACAATGAGCAGTTCTTC.

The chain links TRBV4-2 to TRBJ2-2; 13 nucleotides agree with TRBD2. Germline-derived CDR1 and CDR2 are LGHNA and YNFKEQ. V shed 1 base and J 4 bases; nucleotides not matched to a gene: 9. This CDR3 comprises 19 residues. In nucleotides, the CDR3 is TGTGCCAGCAGCCAAGGGGCAGGGGGACTAGCGGGGACCACCGGGGAGCTGTTTTTT. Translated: CASSQGAGGLAGTTGELFF.

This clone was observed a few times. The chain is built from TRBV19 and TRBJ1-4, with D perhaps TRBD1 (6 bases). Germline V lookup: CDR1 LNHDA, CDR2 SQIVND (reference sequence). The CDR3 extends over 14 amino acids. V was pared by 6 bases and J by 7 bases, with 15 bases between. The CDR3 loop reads CASSLKGDGEKLFF. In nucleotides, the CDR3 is TGTGCCAGTAGCTTGAAGGGGGATGGTGAAAAACTGTTTTTT.

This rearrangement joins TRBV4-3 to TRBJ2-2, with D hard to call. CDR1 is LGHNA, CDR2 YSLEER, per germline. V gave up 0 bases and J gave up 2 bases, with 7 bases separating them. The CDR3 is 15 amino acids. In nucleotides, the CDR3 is TGCGCCAGCAGCCAAGATATACATAACACCGGGGAGCTGTTTTTT. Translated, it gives CASSQDIHNTGELFF.

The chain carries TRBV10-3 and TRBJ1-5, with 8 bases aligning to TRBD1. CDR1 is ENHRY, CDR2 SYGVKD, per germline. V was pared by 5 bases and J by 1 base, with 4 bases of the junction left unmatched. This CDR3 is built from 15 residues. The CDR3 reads CAISPGQGSNQPQHF. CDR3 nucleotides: TGTGCCATCAGTCCAGGACAGGGAAGCAATCAGCCCCAGCATTTT.

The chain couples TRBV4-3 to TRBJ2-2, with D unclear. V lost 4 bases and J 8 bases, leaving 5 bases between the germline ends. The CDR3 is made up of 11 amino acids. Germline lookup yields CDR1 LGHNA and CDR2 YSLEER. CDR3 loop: CASSRGGELFF. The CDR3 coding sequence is TGCGCCAGCAGCCGAGGTGGGGAGCTGTTTTTT.

The CDR3 bases are TGTGCCAGCAGCCAAGGAGACTCTGGGGCCAACGTCCTGACTTTC. Translation gives CASSQGDSGANVLTF. The chain carries TRBV4-2 and TRBJ2-6, with D unclear. Trimming took 1 base from V and 0 from J, leaving 4 bases between them. Germline lookup yields CDR1 LGHNA and CDR2 YNFKEQ. This CDR3 comprises 15 residues.